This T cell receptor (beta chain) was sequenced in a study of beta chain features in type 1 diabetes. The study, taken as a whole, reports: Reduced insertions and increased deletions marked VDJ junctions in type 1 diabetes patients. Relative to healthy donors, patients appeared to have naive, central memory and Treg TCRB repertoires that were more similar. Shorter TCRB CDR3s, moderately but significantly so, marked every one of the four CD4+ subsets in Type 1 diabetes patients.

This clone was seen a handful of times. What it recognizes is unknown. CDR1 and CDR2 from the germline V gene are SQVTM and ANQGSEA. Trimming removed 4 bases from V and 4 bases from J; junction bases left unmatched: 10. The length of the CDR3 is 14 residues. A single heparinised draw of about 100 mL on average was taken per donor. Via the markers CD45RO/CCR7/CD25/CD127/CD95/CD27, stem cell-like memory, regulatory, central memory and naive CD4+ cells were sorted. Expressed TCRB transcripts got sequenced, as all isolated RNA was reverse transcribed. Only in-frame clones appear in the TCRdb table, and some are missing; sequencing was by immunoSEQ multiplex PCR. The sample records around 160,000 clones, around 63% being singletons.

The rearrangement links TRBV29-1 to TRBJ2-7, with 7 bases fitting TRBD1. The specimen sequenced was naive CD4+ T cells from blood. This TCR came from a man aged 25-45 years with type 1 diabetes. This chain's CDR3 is CSVGVIGGAYEQYF. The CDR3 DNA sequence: TGCAGCGTTGGGGTCATAGGGGGCGCGTACGAGCAGTACTTC.